Listed below are T cell receptor beta chains from one sample, sequenced in a study of T cells after yellow fever vaccination. One entry per CDR3 protein, called by TCRdb with MiXCR from the 5' RACE reads. The sample holds hundreds of thousands of distinct CDR3 sequences, around 4% seen once. Sample: PBMCs, taken on the day of the yellow fever booster vaccination. These receptors originate from a man aged 18-30 years who received the YFV17D yellow fever vaccine. CDR3s include the opening cysteine and the closing phenylalanine or tryptophan. A D gene is named only where the DNA matches it firmly. Only some rows state a clone size, as once, few, many or a class for expanded clones.

D gene	V gene	clone size	J gene	CDR3 protein	CDR3 DNA
-	TRBV5-1	-	TRBJ2-2	CASSPGVPPNTGELFF	TGCGCCAGCAGCCCGGGTGTACCGCCTAACACCGGGGAGCTGTTTTTT
-	TRBV25-1	-	TRBJ1-2	CASSDGGGYYGYTF	TGTGCCAGCAGTGACGGCGGCGGATACTATGGCTACACCTTC
TRBD2	TRBV15	many	TRBJ2-1	CATSTRTGLAYNEQFF	TGTGCCACCAGCACACGCACCGGACTAGCCTACAATGAGCAGTTCTTC
-	TRBV3-1	-	TRBJ1-5	CASSQRGVQPQHF	TGTGCCAGCAGCCAACGTGGGGTTCAGCCCCAGCATTTT
-	TRBV5-1	many	TRBJ2-3	CASSLGGSLGTDTQYF	TGCGCCAGCAGCTTGGGGGGTTCGTTGGGCACAGATACGCAGTATTTT
-	TRBV20-1	many	TRBJ2-5	CSARPLLGVNAETQYF	TGCAGTGCTAGACCTTTGCTGGGGGTAAATGCAGAGACCCAGTACTTC
-	TRBV5-1	many	TRBJ2-2	CASSSQPASLTGELFF	TGCGCCAGCAGTTCACAGCCCGCAAGTCTGACCGGGGAGCTGTTTTTT
TRBD2	TRBV4-1	many	TRBJ2-5	CASSHPPLLAGLETQYF	TGCGCCAGCAGCCATCCTCCCCTACTAGCGGGGTTGGAGACCCAGTACTTC
TRBD1	TRBV12-3/TRBV12-4	many	TRBJ1-1	CASRRTGGPPEAFF	TGTGCCAGCAGGAGGACAGGGGGCCCCCCTGAAGCTTTCTTT
-	TRBV14	few	TRBJ1-2	CASRNVGGSGGYTF	TGTGCCAGCAGAAACGTCGGGGGAAGTGGTGGCTACACCTTC
-	TRBV7-2	few	TRBJ2-1	CASSPNSYNEQFF	TGTGCCAGCAGCCCTAACAGTTACAATGAGCAGTTCTTC
-	TRBV27	few	TRBJ2-7	CASSGPYYEQYF	TGTGCCAGCAGTGGGCCCTACTACGAGCAGTACTTC
TRBD1	TRBV6-1	many	TRBJ2-1	CASSLDRWTYNEQFF	TGTGCCAGCAGTCTGGACAGGTGGACCTACAATGAGCAGTTCTTC
-	TRBV11-2	-	TRBJ2-5	CASLDGQETQYF	TGTGCCAGCCTGGACGGACAAGAGACCCAGTACTTC
-	TRBV7-9	many	TRBJ2-3	CASSPRGSYTDTQYF	TGTGCCAGCAGCCCCCGGGGCAGTTACACAGATACGCAGTATTTT
TRBD2	TRBV5-4	many	TRBJ2-3	CASSASGGPTDTQYF	TGTGCCAGCAGCGCATCGGGGGGGCCAACAGATACGCAGTATTTT
TRBD2	TRBV7-8	many	TRBJ2-1	CASSSGLAGDPYNEQFF	TGTGCCAGCAGCTCCGGACTAGCGGGGGACCCCTACAATGAGCAGTTCTTC
-	TRBV7-2	many	TRBJ2-4	CASSRGRDGGNIQYF	TGTGCCAGCAGCCGAGGGAGGGATGGGGGCAACATTCAGTACTTC
TRBD2	TRBV9	few	TRBJ2-5	CASSVDSGGQGETQYF	TGTGCCAGCAGCGTAGATAGCGGGGGGCAGGGAGAGACCCAGTACTTC
-	TRBV3-2	many	TRBJ2-3	CASSQTTSGTTTDTQYF	TGTGCCAGCAGCCAAACGACTAGCGGCACGACCACAGATACGCAGTATTTT
-	TRBV5-6	many	TRBJ2-1	CASSPYNNEQFF	TGTGCCAGCAGCCCATATAACAATGAGCAGTTCTTC
TRBD1	TRBV27	few	TRBJ1-2	CASSTTPGTVSLANYGYTF	TGTGCCAGCAGTACCACCCCCGGGACAGTTTCCCTAGCTAACTATGGCTACACCTTC
TRBD1	TRBV3-1	-	TRBJ1-2	CASSQDRGWYGYTF	TGTGCCAGCAGCCAGGACAGGGGCTGGTATGGCTACACCTTC
-	TRBV24-1	many	TRBJ2-5	CATGHPADEETQYF	TGTGCCACCGGCCACCCGGCAGACGAAGAGACCCAGTACTTC
-	TRBV7-9	few	TRBJ1-1	CASSPSGTGAFF	TGTGCCAGCAGCCCAAGCGGTACGGGGGCTTTCTTT
-	TRBV5-1	few	TRBJ2-5	CASSGGPYQETQYF	TGCGCCAGCAGCGGGGGGCCGTACCAAGAGACCCAGTACTTC
TRBD1	TRBV20-1	many	TRBJ2-7	CSASGTDFSYEQYF	TGCAGTGCTAGCGGGACAGACTTCTCCTACGAGCAGTACTTC
TRBD2	TRBV19	many	TRBJ2-7	CASSIAGGSYEQYF	TGTGCCAGTAGTATAGCGGGGGGCTCCTACGAGCAGTACTTC
TRBD2	TRBV10-3	-	TRBJ2-3	CATKRGEGPDTQYF	TGTGCCACTAAGCGGGGGGAGGGGCCAGATACGCAGTATTTT
TRBD2	TRBV6-5	few	TRBJ2-1	CASSYSGASGGSYNEQFF	TGTGCCAGCAGTTACTCTGGGGCTAGCGGGGGGTCCTACAATGAGCAGTTCTTC
-	TRBV5-1	-	TRBJ2-7	CASSLGVGNLYEQYF	TGCGCCAGCAGCCTGGGGGTAGGGAACCTCTACGAGCAGTACTTC
-	TRBV5-1	few	TRBJ2-5	CASSLGPGFQETQYF	TGCGCCAGCAGCCTAGGTCCGGGGTTCCAAGAGACCCAGTACTTC
-	TRBV2	few	TRBJ2-5	CASKIQEGQETQYF	TGTGCCAGCAAGATACAGGAGGGACAAGAGACCCAGTACTTC
-	TRBV20-1	few	TRBJ2-4	CSASGQKNIQYF	TGCAGTGCTAGCGGCCAGAAAAACATTCAGTACTTC
-	TRBV5-1	many	TRBJ1-1	CASSLAEWSEAFF	TGCGCCAGCAGCTTGGCCGAGTGGTCTGAAGCTTTCTTT
TRBD1	TRBV15	many	TRBJ2-3	CATSVDRADTQYF	TGTGCCACCAGCGTCGACAGGGCAGATACGCAGTATTTT
TRBD1	TRBV20-1	few	TRBJ1-2	CSARGGTDDGYTF	TGCAGTGCTAGAGGTGGGACAGATGATGGCTACACCTTC
-	TRBV18	-	TRBJ1-1	CASSPYQGKNTEAFF	TGTGCCAGCTCACCTTACCAGGGAAAGAACACTGAAGCTTTCTTT
-	TRBV6-2/TRBV6-3	many	TRBJ2-1	CASSYSTGNEQFF	TGTGCCAGCAGTTACTCGACGGGTAATGAGCAGTTCTTC
-	TRBV5-6	many	TRBJ1-1	CASSRILARQMNTEAFF	TGTGCCAGCAGCCGAATCCTGGCGCGACAGATGAACACTGAAGCTTTCTTT
TRBD1	TRBV5-5	many	TRBJ1-2	CASSADRSNYGYTF	TGTGCCAGCAGCGCGGACAGGTCTAACTATGGCTACACCTTC